Each of the 12 T cell receptor beta chains below was sequenced from the same sample in a study of T cells in Graves' hyperthyroidism and ophthalmopathy. Amplified regions were TCR beta CDR3 sequences from RNA transcripts. Researchers ran a first-round RT-PCR on the TCR CDR3 using the HTBI primer set. TCRdb analysed the multiplex PCR reads with MiXCR anew, one entry per CDR3 protein. Of roughly 500,000 distinct CDR3 sequences listed, 15% to 20% are singletons. The sample was blood. The receptors here all came from a woman aged 25 to 39 with Graves' ophthalmopathy.

This clonotype was detected ten times or more. The chain links TRBV9 to TRBJ2-5, with a weak D call TRBD2 (6 bases). Germline V CDR1 and CDR2: SGDLS, YYNGEE. V dropped 0 bases and J dropped 3 bases, with 9 bases sitting between them. This CDR3 comprises 14 residues. The CDR3 reads CASSVEGGKETQYF. The CDR3 DNA reads as TGTGCCAGCAGCGTAGAGGGCGGGAAAGAGACCCAGTACTTC. The variable domain in full, with the rest retrieved from reference TRBV9 and TRBJ2-5, is DSGVTQTPKHLITATGQRVTLRCSPRSGDLSVYWYQQSLDQGLQFLIQYYNGEERAKGNILERFSAQQFPDLHSELNLSSLELGDSALYFCASSVEGGKETQYFGPGTRLLVL.

This clonotype was seen more than once but under ten times. This chain uses TRBV28 with TRBJ1-1, with 7 bases fitting TRBD1. CDR1 is MDHEN and CDR2 is SYDVKM in the germline V gene. The CDR3 spans 14 residues. J was trimmed by 4 bases and V by 6 bases; bases with no gene match: 8. As DNA, the CDR3 is TGTGCCAGCAGCCCGACAGGGTTTGGCACTGAAGCTTTCTTT. Translation gives CASSPTGFGTEAFF.

The chain combines TRBV10-3 with TRBJ2-3; TRBD1 agrees at 8 bases. Germline trimming cut 2 bases from V and 1 base from J; bases unmatched to any gene: 2. The CDR3 is 15 residues long. The V gene's germline CDR1 is ENHRY and CDR2 SYGVKD. The CDR3 loop reads CAISEPDRGTDTQYF. Here the CDR3 DNA reads TGTGCCATCAGTGAGCCGGACAGGGGCACAGATACGCAGTATTTT.

This clonotype has just a few counts. A much larger clone lies a single base off, so this may be a read error. The chain is built from TRBV20-1 and TRBJ1-1; maybe TRBD1 (6 bases). This CDR3 has 13 residues. Germline V gives CDR1 DFQATT, CDR2 SNEGSKA (reference sequence). V gave up 5 bases and J gave up 6 bases, with 16 bases separating them. CDR3 sequence: CSAYRVGGAEAFF. CDR3 DNA: TGCAGTGCTTACAGGGTGGGGGGAGCTGAAGCTTTCTTT.

V gene TRBV6-2 or TRBV6-3 combines with J gene TRBJ1-3, with D perhaps TRBD1 (5 bases). Germline V gives CDR1 MNHEY, CDR2 SVGEGT. Trimming cost V 6 bases and J 2 bases, with 14 bases left between them. CDR3 length: 15 amino acids. CDR3 protein: CASRAGRVTGNTIYF. CDR3 DNA sequence: TGTGCCAGCAGGGCCGGCAGGGTTACTGGAAACACCATATATTTT.

This clonotype was seen ten or more times. J is TRBJ2-1 and V is TRBV27; D remains ambiguous. Germline lookup yields CDR1 MNHEY and CDR2 SMNVEV (reference sequence). Between the trimmed V and J ends, which lost 4 bases and 3 bases, there was a span of 7 bases. The CDR3 consists of 13 residues. The CDR3 DNA reads TGTGCCAGCAGTTGGGGAAGCTACAATGAGCAGTTCTTC. This encodes CASSWGSYNEQFF.

The V and J genes are TRBV2 and TRBJ2-1; D possibly corresponds to TRBD1 (5 bases). Trimming removed 5 bases from V and 6 bases from J, with 17 bases in between. This CDR3 region has 15 residues. Germline V lookup: CDR1 SNHLY, CDR2 FYNNEI. The chain's CDR3 is CASSYSGHAFNEQFF. The CDR3 region has the DNA TGTGCCAGCAGTTACTCAGGACACGCCTTCAATGAGCAGTTCTTC.

In this sample, this clonotype turned up many times. The chain carries TRBV20-1 and TRBJ1-2; 9 bases agree with TRBD1. The length of the CDR3 is 15 residues. Per germline, CDR1 DFQATT and CDR2 SNEGSKA (reference sequence). Trimming cost V 0 bases and J 5 bases; bases outside gene matches: 7. The CDR3 bases are TGCAGTGCTAGAGATCCGGGACAGGGACCTTATGGCTACACCTTC. The encoded protein is CSARDPGQGPYGYTF.

J is TRBJ2-5 and V is TRBV28; either TRBD1 or TRBD2 may supply D (6 bases each). V lost 1 base to trimming and J lost 5 bases, with 29 bases between them. The CDR3 is 20 amino acids. Germline V gives CDR1 MDHEN, CDR2 SYDVKM. CDR3 in DNA: TGTGCCAGCAGTTTATCTGGGCTAGCGTCCCCTTGGCTAGGGGGGGAGACCCAGTACTTC. Protein: CASSLSGLASPWLGGETQYF. Together with reference TRBV28 and TRBJ2-5, the CDR3 gives the full variable domain: DVKVTQSSRYLVKRTGEKVFLECVQDMDHENMFWYRQDPGLGLRLIYFSYDVKMKEKGDIPEGYSVSREKKERFSLILESASTNQTSMYLCASSLSGLASPWLGGETQYFGPGTRLLVL.

The V and J genes are TRBV20-1 and TRBJ2-7; 7 bases match TRBD2. Germline CDR1 reads DFQATT; CDR2 reads SNEGSKA (reference sequence). The CDR3 consists of 12 residues. After removal of 8 bases from V and 2 bases from J, the junction contained 6 bases not matched to a gene. CDR3 protein: CSTRAGAYEQYF. CDR3 coding DNA: TGCAGTACACGGGCGGGAGCCTACGAGCAGTACTTC.

This clonotype was seen a few times. V usage is TRBV6-5 and J usage is TRBJ2-1; D is unresolved. Trimming stripped 2 bases from V and 5 bases from J, with 7 bases between. This CDR3 region has 13 residues. The germline gives CDR1 MNHEY, CDR2 SVGAGI. CDR3 region: CASSYPTNNEQFF. The CDR3 nucleotides are TGTGCCAGCAGTTACCCCACGAACAATGAGCAGTTCTTC.

This clonotype was detected many times. This chain connects TRBV20-1 to TRBJ1-1, with D unclear. V was pared by 0 bases and J by 1 base, with 21 bases between. Germline lookup yields CDR1 DFQATT and CDR2 SNEGSKA (reference sequence). The CDR3 is 18 residues long. CDR3 nucleotides: TGCAGTGCTAGAGATCGAGAGCCGTTTTGGCCGCCGAACACTGAAGCTTTCTTT. It codes for CSARDREPFWPPNTEAFF.